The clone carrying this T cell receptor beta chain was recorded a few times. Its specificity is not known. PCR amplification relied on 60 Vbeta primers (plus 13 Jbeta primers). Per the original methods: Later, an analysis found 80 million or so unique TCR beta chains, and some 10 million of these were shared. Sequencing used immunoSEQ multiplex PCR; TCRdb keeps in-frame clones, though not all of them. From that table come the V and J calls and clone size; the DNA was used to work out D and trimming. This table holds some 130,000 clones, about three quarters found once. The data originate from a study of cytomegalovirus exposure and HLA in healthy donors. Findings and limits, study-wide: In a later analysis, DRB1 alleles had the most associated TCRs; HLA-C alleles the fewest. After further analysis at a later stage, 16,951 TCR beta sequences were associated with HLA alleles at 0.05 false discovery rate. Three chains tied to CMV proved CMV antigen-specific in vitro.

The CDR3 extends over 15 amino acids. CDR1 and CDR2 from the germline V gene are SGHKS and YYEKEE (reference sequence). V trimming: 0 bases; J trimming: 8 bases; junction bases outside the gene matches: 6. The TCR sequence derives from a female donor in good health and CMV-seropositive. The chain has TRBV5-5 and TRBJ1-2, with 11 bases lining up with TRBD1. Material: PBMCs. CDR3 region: CASSLVGTGGRGYTF. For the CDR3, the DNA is TGTGCCAGCAGCTTGGTGGGGACAGGGGGTAGAGGCTACACCTTC.